These 9 T cell receptor beta chains came from one sample sequenced in a study of cytomegalovirus exposure and HLA in healthy donors. Primers included in the PCR were 60 Vbeta and 13 Jbeta primers. Profiled with immunoSEQ multiplex PCR; TCRdb holds only in-frame clones, not every one. The sample holds around 92,000 clones, approximately 74% seen once. The specimen was PBMCs. The origin of the receptors is a woman aged 70-85 years in good health and CMV-seropositive.

The chain employs TRBV5-1 and TRBJ1-4; D is undetermined. Germline V gene lookup returns CDR1 SGHRS and CDR2 YFSETQ. Trimming removed 4 bases from V and 2 bases from J, with 15 bases in between. CDR3 length: 16 residues. CDR3: CASSRSSLTTNEKLFF. The DNA of the CDR3 is TGCGCCAGCAGCCGCTCGTCCCTCACTACTAATGAAAAACTGTTTTTT. The variable domain in full, with the rest retrieved from reference TRBV5-1 and TRBJ1-4, is KAGVTQTPRYLIKTRGQQVTLSCSPISGHRSVSWYQQTPGQGLQFLFEYFSETQRNKGNFPGRFSGRQFSNSRSEMNVSTLELGDSALYLCASSRSSLTTNEKLFFGSGTQLSVL.

The chain uses TRBV27 and TRBJ2-2; 7 bases fit TRBD1. V trimming: 4 bases; J trimming: 1 base; junction bases outside the gene matches: 3. The germline gives CDR1 MNHEY, CDR2 SMNVEV (reference sequence). The CDR3 runs 15 residues. The DNA of the CDR3 is TGTGCCAGCAGTTCGTGGACAGGGAACACCGGGGAGCTGTTTTTT. It yields the protein CASSSWTGNTGELFF.

This sequence joins TRBV5-1 and TRBJ1-1; tentatively, D is TRBD1 (6 bases). V was pared by 3 bases and J by 0 bases, with 6 bases between. Germline V gives CDR1 SGHRS, CDR2 YFSETQ. CDR3 size: 13 residues. CDR3 loop: CASSWTVNTEAFF. CDR3 sequence (DNA): TGCGCCAGCAGCTGGACAGTGAACACTGAAGCTTTCTTT.

The rearrangement joins TRBV28 to TRBJ1-2; possible D gene TRBD1, 5 bases. The V end was cut by 3 bases, the J end by 2 bases, with 16 bases between. This CDR3 comprises 16 residues. Germline V gives CDR1 MDHEN, CDR2 SYDVKM. The CDR3 loop reads CASSFGFAAGNYGYTF. Here the CDR3 DNA reads TGTGCCAGCAGTTTCGGGTTCGCGGCAGGGAACTATGGCTACACCTTC.

This clone was seen ten or more times. The rearrangement uses TRBV19 and TRBJ1-5; D gene unclear. This CDR3 is built from 13 residues. Germline V CDR1 and CDR2: LNHDA, SQIVND (reference sequence). Trimming cost V 5 bases and J 1 base, with 6 bases left between them. CDR3: CASSQTSNQPQHF. The CDR3 region has the DNA TGTGCCAGTAGTCAAACAAGCAATCAGCCCCAGCATTTT.

The chain carries TRBV19 and TRBJ1-2; D might be TRBD1 (6 bases). Trimming removed 7 bases from V and 7 bases from J, with 16 bases in between. Germline V CDR1 and CDR2: LNHDA, SQIVND (reference sequence). This CDR3 is built from 13 residues. CDR3 coding DNA: TGTGCCAGTAAAAAGGGGGACCGAGTTGGCTACACCTTC. Its protein product is CASKKGDRVGYTF.

This sequence joins TRBV6-1 and TRBJ2-7, with D uncertain. Trimming pared 6 bases from V and 2 bases from J, leaving 14 bases between. Germline V gives CDR1 MNHNS, CDR2 SASEGT. The CDR3 spans 14 residues. In nucleotides, the CDR3 is TGTGCCAGCAGGGTGGGTCTAGTGGCCTACGAGCAGTACTTC. Translating it yields CASRVGLVAYEQYF.

The genes are TRBV27 and TRBJ2-2; possible D gene TRBD1, 7 bases. Germline V gene data show CDR1 as MNHEY and CDR2 as SMNVEV (reference sequence). The ends were cut back, 6 bases at V and 7 bases at J, with 24 bases in the middle. This CDR3 contains 17 residues. The CDR3 DNA reads TGTGCCAGCAGACCAAGCCACATACAGGGGCGGGGCGGGGAGCTGTTTTTT. This gives the protein CASRPSHIQGRGGELFF.

The V call is TRBV2, the J call TRBJ2-7; D is unclear. The CDR3 has 13 amino acids. CDR1 is SNHLY and CDR2 is FYNNEI in the germline V gene. Between the trimmed V and J ends, which lost 7 bases and 7 bases, there was a span of 17 bases. CDR3 nucleotides: TGTGCCAGCAATATTGTGCCCGTCCGGGAGCAGTACTTC. This gives the protein CASNIVPVREQYF.